This entry concerns a single T cell receptor beta chain. As yet, its antigen is unknown. One end of the junction is discordant with germline, which a read error may explain. These data originate in a study of read filtering for tumor transcriptome and immune sequencing. Study-level background: The cohort had around 18 men and roughly 13 women aged about 47 to 90, mean about 72 years. RNA-seq yielded only about 85 to 1273 TCR reads, IR-seq about 4 to 10.27 million. Notes on the study in general: The CD138-negative fraction was mixed bone marrow immune cells, not pure T cells.

Germline V gene data show CDR1 as SGHTA and CDR2 as FQGNSA. CDR3 length: 16 amino acids. The library was built from 400 to 500 ng RNA with molecular barcoded adaptors for alpha/delta and beta/gamma chains. TCRdb called the reads again in MiXCR, with one record for every CDR3 protein. The sample has approximately 150,000 distinct CDR3 sequences; under 15% are singletons. This chain connects TRBV7-2 to TRBJ2-1; possible D gene TRBD2, 7 bases. This clonotype was sampled from a donor aged 40 or older with multiple myeloma. The sequenced sample was a population of CD138-negative cells sorted from bone marrow. The CDR3 sequence is CASRVRGATSHNERFF. Here the CDR3 DNA reads TGTGCCAGCAGGGTCCGGGGGGCCACCTCCCACAATGAGCGGTTCTTC. Looking up the rest from reference TRBV7-2 and TRBJ2-1 gives the full variable domain: GAGVSQSPSNKVTEKGKDVELRCDPISGHTALYWYRQSLGQGLEFLIYFQGNSAPDKSGLPSDRFSAERTGGSVSTLTIQRTQQEDSAVYLCASRVRGATSHNERFFGPGTRLTVL.